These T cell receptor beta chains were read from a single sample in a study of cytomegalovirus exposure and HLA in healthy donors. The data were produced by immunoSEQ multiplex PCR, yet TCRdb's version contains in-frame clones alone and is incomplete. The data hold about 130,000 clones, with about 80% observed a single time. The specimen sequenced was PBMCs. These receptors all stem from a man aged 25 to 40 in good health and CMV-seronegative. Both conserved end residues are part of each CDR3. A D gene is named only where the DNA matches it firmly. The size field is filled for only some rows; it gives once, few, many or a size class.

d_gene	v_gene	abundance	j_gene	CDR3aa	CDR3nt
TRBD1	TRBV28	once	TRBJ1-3	CASSLYRGRGSGNTIYF	TGTGCCAGCAGTCTCTACAGGGGGCGAGGGTCTGGAAACACCATATATTTT
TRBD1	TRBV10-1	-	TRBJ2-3	CASSESGQPLDTQYF	TGCGCCAGCAGTGAGTCGGGACAGCCGCTAGATACGCAGTATTTT
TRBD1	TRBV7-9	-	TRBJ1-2	CASSGTDRDTYGYTF	TGTGCCAGCAGCGGAACGGACAGGGACACCTATGGCTACACCTTC
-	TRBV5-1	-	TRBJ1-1	CASSLGGDTEAFF	TGCGCCAGCAGCTTGGGCGGGGACACTGAAGCTTTCTTT
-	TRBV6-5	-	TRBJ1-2	CASSRAGIYGYTF	TGTGCCAGCAGTAGAGCGGGGATCTATGGCTACACCTTC
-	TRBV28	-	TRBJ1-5	CAFSVGRDQPQHF	TGTGCTTTTTCCGTCGGCCGGGATCAGCCCCAGCATTTT
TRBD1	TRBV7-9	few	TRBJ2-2	CASSSPGQGFTGELFF	TGTGCCAGCAGCTCACCGGGACAGGGTTTCACCGGGGAGCTGTTTTTT
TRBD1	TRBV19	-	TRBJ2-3	CASRYRGHTDTQYF	TGTGCCAGTAGATACAGGGGGCACACAGATACGCAGTATTTT
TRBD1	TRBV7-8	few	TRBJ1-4	CASSPGRGHEKLFF	TGTGCCAGCAGCCCGGGCAGGGGGCATGAAAAACTGTTTTTT
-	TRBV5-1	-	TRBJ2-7	CASSLADYSYEQYF	TGCGCCAGCAGCTTGGCCGACTATTCCTACGAGCAGTACTTC
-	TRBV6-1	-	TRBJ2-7	CASSEATYALYEQYF	TGTGCCAGCAGTGAAGCCACGTACGCCCTATACGAGCAGTACTTC
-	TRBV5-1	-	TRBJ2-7	CASSLTPGLYEQYF	TGCGCCAGCAGCTTGACTCCCGGGTTGTACGAGCAGTACTTC
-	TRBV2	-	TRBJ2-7	CASSGVRQSYYEQYF	TGTGCCAGCAGTGGAGTCAGACAATCCTACTACGAGCAGTACTTC
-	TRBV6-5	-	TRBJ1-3	CASSSGQISGNTIYF	TGTGCCAGCAGCTCCGGACAGATCTCTGGAAACACCATATATTTT
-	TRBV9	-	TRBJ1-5	CASSVAGNTQPQHF	TGTGCCAGCAGCGTAGCAGGGAACACTCAGCCCCAGCATTTT
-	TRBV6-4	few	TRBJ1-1	CASSDSAMNTEAFF	TGTGCCAGCAGTGACTCGGCCATGAACACTGAAGCTTTCTTT
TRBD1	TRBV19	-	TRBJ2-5	CASSEQGGGETQYF	TGTGCCAGTAGTGAACAGGGGGGCGGAGAGACCCAGTACTTC
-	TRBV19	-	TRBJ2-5	CASSRSRTDQETQYF	TGTGCCAGTAGCCGCTCGCGGACAGATCAAGAGACCCAGTACTTC
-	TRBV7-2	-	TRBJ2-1	CASSLAQGGGGQFF	TGTGCCAGCAGCTTAGCGCAGGGGGGAGGTGGGCAGTTCTTC
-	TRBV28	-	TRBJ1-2	CASSLTGINYGYTF	TGTGCCAGCAGTTTGACAGGAATTAACTATGGCTACACCTTC
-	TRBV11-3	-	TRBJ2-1	CASSTHSLADNEQFF	TGTGCCAGCAGCACCCATTCACTAGCCGACAATGAGCAGTTCTTC
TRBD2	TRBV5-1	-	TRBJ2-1	CASSWTSGSINEQFF	TGCGCCAGCAGCTGGACTAGCGGGAGTATCAATGAGCAGTTCTTC
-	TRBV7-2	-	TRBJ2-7	CASSLDGGRYTYEQYF	TGTGCCAGCAGCTTAGACGGGGGGCGCTATACCTACGAGCAGTACTTC
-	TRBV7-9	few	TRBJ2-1	CASSLTQGFYNEQFF	TGTGCCAGCAGCTTAACCCAGGGGTTCTACAATGAGCAGTTCTTC
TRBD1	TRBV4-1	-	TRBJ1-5	CASSLTGSGGQPQHF	TGCGCCAGCAGCCTGACAGGGTCAGGCGGTCAGCCCCAGCATTTT
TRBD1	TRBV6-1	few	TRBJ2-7	CASSERSGGEISYEQYF	TGTGCCAGCAGTGAACGGTCAGGGGGAGAGATCTCCTACGAGCAGTACTTC
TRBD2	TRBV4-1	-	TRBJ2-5	CASSPQAGDQEQYF	TGCGCCAGCAGCCCACAAGCGGGAGACCAAGAGCAGTACTTC
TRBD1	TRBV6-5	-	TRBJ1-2	CASRGTGVSGYTF	TGTGCCAGCAGGGGGACAGGGGTTAGTGGCTACACCTTC
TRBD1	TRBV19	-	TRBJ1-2	CASNPQGANGYTF	TGTGCCAGTAACCCTCAGGGGGCGAATGGCTACACCTTC
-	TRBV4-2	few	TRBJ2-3	CASSKPEGRADTQYF	TGTGCCAGCAGCAAACCGGAGGGCCGGGCAGATACGCAGTATTTT
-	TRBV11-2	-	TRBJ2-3	CASSPIRGGADTQYF	TGTGCCAGCAGCCCTATTAGGGGTGGCGCAGATACGCAGTATTTT
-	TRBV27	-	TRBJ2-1	CASSFYSSYNEQFF	TGTGCCAGCAGTTTCTACAGCTCCTACAATGAGCAGTTCTTC
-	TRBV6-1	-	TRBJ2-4	CASSEAQRTLAKNIQYF	TGTGCCAGCAGTGAAGCGCAGCGGACCCTAGCCAAAAACATTCAGTACTTC
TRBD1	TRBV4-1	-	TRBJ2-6	CASSQPRGRGTGANVLTF	TGCGCCAGCAGCCAACCCAGGGGGCGCGGGACTGGGGCCAACGTCCTGACTTTC
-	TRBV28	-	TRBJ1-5	CASISPGLNQPQHF	TGTGCCAGCATCTCGCCGGGTCTTAATCAGCCCCAGCATTTT
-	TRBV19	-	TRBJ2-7	CASSERSPYEQYF	TGTGCCAGTAGCGAGAGGAGCCCCTACGAGCAGTACTTC
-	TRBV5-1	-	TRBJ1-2	CASSSGGSKSGYGYTF	TGCGCCAGCAGCTCGGGGGGGAGCAAATCGGGGTATGGCTACACCTTC
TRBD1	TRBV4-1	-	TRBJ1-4	CASSRGQGLEKLFF	TGCGCCAGCAGCCGGGGACAGGGATTAGAAAAACTGTTTTTT
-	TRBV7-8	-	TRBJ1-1	CASSLEDKLNTEAFF	TGTGCCAGCAGCTTAGAGGACAAATTGAACACTGAAGCTTTCTTT
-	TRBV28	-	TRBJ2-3	CASSTPGGSDTQYF	TGTGCCAGCAGTACCCCCGGCGGCTCAGATACGCAGTATTTT
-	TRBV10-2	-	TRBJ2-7	CASRGGPYEQYF	TGCGCCAGCAGAGGGGGACCCTACGAGCAGTACTTC
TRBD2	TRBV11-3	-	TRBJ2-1	CASSLTAGGPPDHNEQFF	TGTGCCAGCAGTCTCACCGCGGGAGGGCCGCCCGACCACAATGAGCAGTTCTTC